Listed below are T cell receptor beta chains from one sample, sequenced in a study of CD8 T cells in ankylosing spondylitis. MiXCR, run by TCRdb on the 5' RACE reads, gives a single entry per CDR3 protein. Here the sample spans hundreds of thousands of distinct CDR3 sequences, under 35% being singletons. Specimen: blood, either unsorted or a sorted T cell fraction (not recorded which). Receptor source: a male donor with ankylosing spondylitis or in good health (not recorded which). The CDR3 runs from the conserved cysteine through the conserved F or W. Each record gives: V gene, clone size, J gene, CDR3 length, D gene, CDR3 protein, CDR3 DNA. D genes are given only for firm matches. Size is stated for part of the rows, as once, few or many counts, or as a class when the clone is expanded.

v_gene: TRBV20-1
abundance: -
j_gene: TRBJ2-1
len: 16
d_gene: TRBD2
CDR3aa: CSAIPGLAGGRNEQFF
CDR3nt: TGCAGTGCTATACCGGGACTAGCGGGGGGGCGAAATGAGCAGTTCTTC

v_gene: TRBV9
abundance: few
j_gene: TRBJ2-2
len: 15
d_gene: -
CDR3aa: CASSVDQGGTGELFF
CDR3nt: TGTGCCAGCAGCGTAGACCAGGGAGGCACCGGGGAGCTGTTTTTT

v_gene: TRBV12-3/TRBV12-4
abundance: -
j_gene: TRBJ2-1
len: 14
d_gene: TRBD2
CDR3aa: CASTPGLDVNEQFF
CDR3nt: TGTGCCAGCACCCCGGGACTAGACGTCAATGAGCAGTTCTTC

v_gene: TRBV25-1
abundance: -
j_gene: TRBJ1-3
len: 13
d_gene: -
CDR3aa: CASSPRSGNTIYF
CDR3nt: TGTGCCAGCAGTCCACGCTCTGGAAACACCATATATTTT

v_gene: TRBV12-3/TRBV12-4
abundance: -
j_gene: TRBJ2-7
len: 14
d_gene: -
CDR3aa: CASSFAVGGYEQYF
CDR3nt: TGTGCCAGCAGTTTCGCGGTGGGGGGATACGAGCAGTACTTC

v_gene: TRBV20-1
abundance: -
j_gene: TRBJ2-1
len: 17
d_gene: TRBD2
CDR3aa: CSARKRGVAGAYNEQFF
CDR3nt: TGCAGTGCTAGGAAGCGTGGGGTAGCGGGGGCGTACAATGAGCAGTTCTTC

v_gene: TRBV12-3/TRBV12-4
abundance: -
j_gene: TRBJ2-5
len: 14
d_gene: -
CDR3aa: CASSLEWDQETQYF
CDR3nt: TGTGCCAGCAGTTTAGAGTGGGACCAAGAGACCCAGTACTTC

v_gene: TRBV12-3/TRBV12-4
abundance: few
j_gene: TRBJ2-7
len: 15
d_gene: TRBD1
CDR3aa: CASSSTDRGSYEQYF
CDR3nt: TGTGCCAGCAGTTCCACCGACAGGGGCTCCTACGAGCAGTACTTC

v_gene: TRBV29-1
abundance: few
j_gene: TRBJ2-1
len: 14
d_gene: -
CDR3aa: CSTGWTTNYNEQFF
CDR3nt: TGCAGCACCGGGTGGACAACAAACTACAATGAGCAGTTCTTC

v_gene: TRBV30
abundance: -
j_gene: TRBJ1-1
len: 13
d_gene: -
CDR3aa: CAWRTGIRTEAFF
CDR3nt: TGTGCCTGGAGAACAGGGATAAGAACTGAAGCTTTCTTT

v_gene: TRBV7-8
abundance: few
j_gene: TRBJ1-3
len: 13
d_gene: -
CDR3aa: CASSLILGNTIYF
CDR3nt: TGTGCCAGCAGCCTTATACTTGGAAACACCATATATTTT

v_gene: TRBV20-1
abundance: many
j_gene: TRBJ2-7
len: 14
d_gene: TRBD1
CDR3aa: CSAMGQGYYYEQYF
CDR3nt: TGCAGTGCGATGGGACAGGGGTACTACTACGAGCAGTACTTC

v_gene: TRBV20-1
abundance: few
j_gene: TRBJ2-7
len: 13
d_gene: -
CDR3aa: CSARHDQTYEQYF
CDR3nt: TGCAGTGCTAGACATGACCAAACCTACGAGCAGTACTTC

v_gene: TRBV27
abundance: few
j_gene: TRBJ1-2
len: 12
d_gene: -
CDR3aa: CASGVTDYGYTF
CDR3nt: TGTGCCAGCGGGGTCACCGACTATGGCTACACCTTC

v_gene: TRBV20-1
abundance: -
j_gene: TRBJ2-1
len: 15
d_gene: -
CDR3aa: CSAREGGQPVYEQFF
CDR3nt: TGCAGTGCTAGAGAGGGCGGACAGCCCGTATATGAGCAGTTCTTC

v_gene: TRBV28
abundance: -
j_gene: TRBJ2-6
len: 15
d_gene: TRBD2
CDR3aa: CASSTGGTGANVLTF
CDR3nt: TGTGCCAGCAGTACCGGGGGGACTGGGGCCAACGTCCTGACTTTC

v_gene: TRBV20-1
abundance: few
j_gene: TRBJ1-2
len: 15
d_gene: TRBD1
CDR3aa: CSARDSWTGSYGYTF
CDR3nt: TGCAGTGCTAGAGATTCATGGACAGGGAGCTATGGCTACACCTTC

v_gene: TRBV12-3/TRBV12-4
abundance: -
j_gene: TRBJ1-2
len: 16
d_gene: TRBD1
CDR3aa: CASSLAPQGAGYGYTF
CDR3nt: TGTGCCAGCAGTTTAGCCCCGCAGGGGGCGGGCTATGGCTACACCTTC

v_gene: TRBV27
abundance: -
j_gene: TRBJ2-4
len: 13
d_gene: TRBD1
CDR3aa: CASSSTGPDIQYF
CDR3nt: TGTGCCAGCAGTTCGACAGGGCCAGACATTCAGTACTTC

v_gene: TRBV27
abundance: -
j_gene: TRBJ2-7
len: 15
d_gene: -
CDR3aa: CASSLLSGPGYEQYF
CDR3nt: TGTGCCAGCAGTTTGTTGAGCGGGCCGGGATACGAGCAGTACTTC

v_gene: TRBV5-5
abundance: -
j_gene: TRBJ2-1
len: 16
d_gene: TRBD1
CDR3aa: CASSHPAGQGFDEQFF
CDR3nt: TGTGCCAGCAGCCATCCTGCCGGACAGGGGTTCGATGAGCAGTTCTTC

v_gene: TRBV29-1
abundance: few
j_gene: TRBJ2-1
len: 15
d_gene: -
CDR3aa: CSVEGRGDPYNEQFF
CDR3nt: TGCAGCGTTGAAGGGAGGGGGGACCCCTACAATGAGCAGTTCTTC

v_gene: TRBV12-3/TRBV12-4
abundance: -
j_gene: TRBJ2-7
len: 15
d_gene: -
CDR3aa: CASMWGGPPNYEQYF
CDR3nt: TGTGCCAGCATGTGGGGGGGGCCACCAAACTACGAGCAGTACTTC

v_gene: TRBV11-2
abundance: -
j_gene: TRBJ2-1
len: 15
d_gene: TRBD1
CDR3aa: CASSLVQGKKNEQFF
CDR3nt: TGTGCCAGCAGCTTAGTACAGGGGAAGAAGAATGAGCAGTTCTTC

v_gene: TRBV30
abundance: -
j_gene: TRBJ2-5
len: 11
d_gene: -
CDR3aa: CAITGIETQYF
CDR3nt: TGTGCCATCACAGGGATAGAGACCCAGTACTTC

v_gene: TRBV6-1
abundance: -
j_gene: TRBJ2-5
len: 14
d_gene: TRBD1
CDR3aa: CASRQTGGRETQYF
CDR3nt: TGTGCCAGCAGACAAACAGGGGGCCGAGAGACCCAGTACTTC